This TCR beta chain came from a study of blood T cells in healthy people across ages. Study-wide results and limits: Any conclusive comparison of naive versus antigen-experienced cells was prevented by using unsorted PBMCs.

The CDR3 sequence is 12 residues long. Germline assignment: CDR1 MNHEY and CDR2 SVGEGT. For this clonotype: Its antigen is still unknown. The junction differs from germline at one of its ends, possibly a read error.

With a J-beta primer mix and a sample-barcoded 5' primer, a second PCR ran 7 to 11 cycles. Each CDR3 protein is one row after TCRdb ran MiXCR on the 5' RACE reads. This repertoire shows about 780,000 distinct CDR3 sequences, around 25% found once; its top ten account for around 3%. These data also featured in a second study, about T cells of mothers and their children. As that report states: Over 9.5 million TCR beta CDR3 reads were obtained from each mother, and around 2.8 million from each child. Regardless of relatedness, pairs show thymic selection shaping TCR recombination output in a similar manner. None of the identified T cell clones proved to be persistent microchimeric clones.

The V call is TRBV6-2 or TRBV6-3, the J call TRBJ2-5; D is ambiguous. This clonotype was obtained from a boy aged 5 to 17 in good health. Sequencing was done on a sample of blood. This CDR3 is CASTSRARQYHF. The CDR3 DNA follows: TGTGCCAGCACCTCACGAGCTAGGCAGTATCACTTC.